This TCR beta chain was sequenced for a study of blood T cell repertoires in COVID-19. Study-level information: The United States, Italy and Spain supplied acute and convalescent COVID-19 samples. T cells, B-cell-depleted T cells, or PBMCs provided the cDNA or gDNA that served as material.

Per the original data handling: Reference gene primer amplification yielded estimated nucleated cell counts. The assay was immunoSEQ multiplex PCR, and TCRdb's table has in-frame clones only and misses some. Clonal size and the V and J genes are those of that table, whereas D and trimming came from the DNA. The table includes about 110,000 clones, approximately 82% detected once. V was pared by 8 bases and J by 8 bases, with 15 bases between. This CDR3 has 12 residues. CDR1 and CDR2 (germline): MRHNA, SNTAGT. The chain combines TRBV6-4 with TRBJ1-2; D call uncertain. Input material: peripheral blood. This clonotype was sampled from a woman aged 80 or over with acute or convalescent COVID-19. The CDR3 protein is CASASPAGGYTF. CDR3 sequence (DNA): TGTGCCAGCGCCTCCCCGGCGGGGGGCTACACCTTC.